The rows below give T cell receptor beta chains drawn from one sample of a study of cytomegalovirus exposure and HLA in healthy donors. The protocol was immunoSEQ multiplex PCR, while the TCRdb copy is restricted to in-frame clones and leaves out a portion. The data contain 150,000 to 200,000 clones, 60% to 80% of them singletons. The sequenced sample was PBMCs. All receptors derive from a man aged 30 to 45 in good health and CMV-seropositive. CDR3s include the opening cysteine and the closing phenylalanine or tryptophan. Fields, in order: V gene, clone size, D gene, J gene, CDR3 protein, CDR3 DNA. A D gene is named only where the DNA matches it firmly. Clone size is stated in some rows and not others, as once, few, many or a class when expanded.

>TRBV9|few|TRBD1|TRBJ1-2
CASSVEGQGDYGYTF
TGTGCCAGCAGCGTAGAGGGACAGGGTGACTATGGCTACACCTTC
>TRBV9|few|NA|TRBJ2-1
CASSVQGGYNEQFF
TGTGCCAGCAGCGTCCAGGGGGGATACAATGAGCAGTTCTTC
>TRBV5-1|NA|NA|TRBJ1-2
CASSLGHQGSYGYTF
TGCGCCAGCAGCTTGGGGCACCAGGGGAGCTATGGCTACACCTTC
>TRBV6-5|NA|TRBD1|TRBJ1-1
CASSYAGQGKAFF
TGTGCCAGCAGTTACGCGGGACAGGGTAAAGCTTTCTTT
>TRBV18|NA|TRBD1|TRBJ1-4
CASSPRDRYNEKLFF
TGTGCCAGCTCACCAAGGGACAGATATAATGAAAAACTGTTTTTT
>TRBV30|NA|NA|TRBJ1-1
CAWSRGANTEAFF
TGTGCCTGGAGCCGGGGGGCGAACACTGAAGCTTTCTTT
>TRBV9|NA|NA|TRBJ2-7
CASSVGGLSYEQYF
TGTGCCAGCAGCGTCGGGGGACTGAGTTACGAGCAGTACTTC
>TRBV2|NA|TRBD1|TRBJ2-1
CASSTGQGSYNEQFF
TGTGCCAGCAGTACGGGACAGGGGTCCTACAATGAGCAGTTCTTC
>TRBV28|NA|TRBD1|TRBJ1-5
CASSPDRGEVQPQHF
TGTGCCAGCAGTCCGGACAGGGGAGAGGTGCAGCCCCAGCATTTT
>TRBV6-5|NA|NA|TRBJ2-7
CASSYGEGGGYEQYF
TGTGCCAGCAGTTACGGAGAGGGGGGGGGCTACGAGCAGTACTTC
>TRBV7-2|NA|TRBD1|TRBJ1-6
CASSFGTGGRNSPLHF
TGTGCCAGCAGCTTCGGCACAGGGGGCCGAAATTCACCCCTCCACTTT
>TRBV5-1|NA|TRBD1|TRBJ2-1
CASSWTGNELGEQFF
TGCGCCAGCAGCTGGACAGGGAATGAATTGGGTGAGCAGTTCTTC
>TRBV4-2|few|NA|TRBJ2-7
CASSHETGVGGEQYF
TGTGCCAGCAGCCATGAAACGGGGGTGGGCGGCGAGCAGTACTTC
>TRBV5-4|NA|TRBD2|TRBJ2-3
CASSPGLAGIDTQYF
TGTGCCAGCAGCCCGGGACTAGCGGGGATAGATACGCAGTATTTT
>TRBV6-5|few|NA|TRBJ2-7
CASRTTGNSYEQYF
TGTGCCAGCAGAACTACAGGAAACTCCTACGAGCAGTACTTC
>TRBV7-2|NA|NA|TRBJ2-7
CASSGGDTSSYEQYF
TGTGCCAGCAGCGGGGGGGACACCAGCTCCTACGAGCAGTACTTC
>TRBV11-2|NA|TRBD1|TRBJ1-5
CASSHPGQGAQPQHF
TGTGCCAGCAGCCATCCGGGACAGGGAGCTCAGCCCCAGCATTTT
>TRBV5-1|few|NA|TRBJ1-2
CASSTPGTNYGYTF
TGCGCCAGCAGCACCCCCGGGACTAACTATGGCTACACCTTC
>TRBV2|NA|NA|TRBJ2-7
CASSGQSEQYF
TGTGCCAGCAGTGGACAGTCCGAGCAGTACTTC
>TRBV19|NA|TRBD2|TRBJ2-7
CASSGRTSGAYEQYF
TGTGCCAGTAGCGGTCGGACTAGCGGCGCCTACGAGCAGTACTTC
>TRBV5-4|NA|NA|TRBJ2-7
CASSQDSPYEQYF
TGTGCCAGCAGCCAGGACAGTCCCTACGAGCAGTACTTC
>TRBV4-1|NA|TRBD2|TRBJ2-2
CASSQTPLAGGRTGELFF
TGCGCCAGCAGCCAAACCCCACTGGCGGGGGGTCGCACCGGGGAGCTGTTTTTT
>TRBV10-3|NA|TRBD1|TRBJ2-2
CAISEGTGLPGELFF
TGTGCCATCAGTGAAGGGACAGGGTTGCCCGGGGAGCTGTTTTTT
>TRBV7-8|NA|TRBD1|TRBJ1-5
CASSSAPGTGFNQPQHF
TGTGCCAGCAGCTCGGCTCCCGGGACAGGGTTCAATCAGCCCCAGCATTTT
>TRBV4-2|few|TRBD1|TRBJ2-7
CASSQGGQENSEQYF
TGTGCCAGCAGCCAAGGTGGACAGGAAAATAGCGAGCAGTACTTC
>TRBV5-5|few|NA|TRBJ2-3
CASSYTPDPRTDTQYF
TGTGCCAGCAGCTATACTCCCGATCCACGCACAGATACGCAGTATTTT
>TRBV28|NA|NA|TRBJ1-1
CASSLWNSFEAFF
TGTGCCAGCAGTTTATGGAACAGCTTTGAAGCTTTCTTT
>TRBV6-5|NA|TRBD1|TRBJ1-4
CASRLQGASEKLFF
TGTGCCAGCAGATTACAGGGGGCGAGTGAAAAACTGTTTTTT
>TRBV28|NA|TRBD1|TRBJ2-7
CASSQGDRGLEQYF
TGTGCCAGCAGTCAAGGAGACAGGGGGCTCGAGCAGTACTTC
>TRBV4-3|once|NA|TRBJ2-5
CASSQDKGMETQYF
TGCGCCAGCAGCCAAGATAAGGGGATGGAGACCCAGTACTTC
>TRBV7-2|NA|TRBD1|TRBJ1-1
CASSLTTGRTEAFF
TGTGCCAGCAGCTTAACGACAGGGCGCACTGAAGCTTTCTTT
>TRBV5-1|NA|TRBD1|TRBJ2-3
CASSPGQGIDTQYF
TGCGCCAGCAGCCCGGGACAGGGAATCGATACGCAGTATTTT
>TRBV5-1|NA|NA|TRBJ2-1
CASSFPELYNEQFF
TGCGCCAGCAGCTTTCCCGAACTGTACAATGAGCAGTTCTTC
>TRBV6-5|NA|TRBD2|TRBJ2-3
CASSYSGISGGNTQYF
TGTGCCAGCAGTTACTCCGGGATTAGCGGGGGTAATACGCAGTATTTT
>TRBV14|NA|TRBD1|TRBJ2-7
CASSLDRESDEQYF
TGTGCCAGCAGCCTTGACAGGGAGAGCGACGAGCAGTACTTC
>TRBV19|NA|TRBD1|TRBJ1-5
CASSILGQGAGWQPQHF
TGTGCCAGTAGTATTTTGGGACAGGGGGCCGGGTGGCAGCCCCAGCATTTT
>TRBV19|NA|TRBD1|TRBJ2-7
CASSLDRTYEQYF
TGTGCCAGTAGCCTGGACAGGACCTACGAGCAGTACTTC
>TRBV27|NA|NA|TRBJ1-5
CASSAYSGNQPQHF
TGTGCCAGCAGTGCGTATTCCGGGAATCAGCCCCAGCATTTT
>TRBV10-2|few|TRBD1|TRBJ1-2
CASSQQGKVRGYTF
TGCGCCAGCAGCCAACAGGGGAAGGTGCGTGGCTACACCTTC
>TRBV7-2|NA|NA|TRBJ2-7
CASSLIGQPYEQYF
TGTGCCAGCAGCTTAATAGGACAGCCCTACGAGCAGTACTTC
>TRBV7-9|once|NA|TRBJ1-2
CASSSFTDTYGYTF
TGTGCCAGCAGCTCGTTCACAGATACTTATGGCTACACCTTC
>TRBV6-6|once|TRBD1|TRBJ1-2
CASSTGTERNYGYTF
TGTGCCAGCAGTACAGGGACAGAACGTAACTATGGCTACACCTTC
>TRBV19|NA|TRBD1|TRBJ1-5
CASRDRENQPQHF
TGTGCCAGTAGGGACAGGGAGAATCAGCCCCAGCATTTT
>TRBV27|NA|NA|TRBJ2-7
CASGYGRGWNYEQYF
TGTGCCAGCGGATACGGAAGGGGCTGGAACTACGAGCAGTACTTC
>TRBV5-1|NA|TRBD2|TRBJ2-3
CASSLGASGVGADTQYF
TGCGCCAGCAGTTTGGGGGCTAGCGGGGTGGGCGCAGATACGCAGTATTTT
>TRBV5-1|NA|TRBD1|TRBJ1-4
CASTGQGNGEKLFF
TGCGCCAGCACCGGACAGGGGAACGGTGAAAAACTGTTTTTT
>TRBV28|NA|TRBD1|TRBJ2-7
CASSLAQGRGKSYEQYF
TGTGCCAGCAGTTTAGCCCAGGGCAGGGGGAAGTCCTACGAGCAGTACTTC
>TRBV15|NA|NA|TRBJ1-5
CATSRGGGRGGPQHF
TGTGCCACCAGCAGAGGGGGGGGACGCGGGGGGCCCCAGCATTTT
>TRBV28|few|TRBD2|TRBJ2-5
CASSAGGFLKETQYF
TGTGCCAGCAGTGCGGGGGGGTTTTTAAAAGAGACCCAGTACTTC
>TRBV5-1|NA|NA|TRBJ2-1
CASSGGPSYNEQFF
TGCGCCAGCAGCGGAGGACCCTCCTACAATGAGCAGTTCTTC
>TRBV5-4|NA|TRBD2|TRBJ2-3
CASLPGGTVTDTQYF
TGTGCCAGCCTACCCGGGGGGACTGTCACAGATACGCAGTATTTT
>TRBV27|NA|NA|TRBJ1-5
CASSRQAGQPQHF
TGTGCCAGCAGTCGGCAAGCAGGTCAGCCCCAGCATTTT
>TRBV18|NA|TRBD1|TRBJ2-2
CASSPDRGLTGELFF
TGTGCCAGCTCACCGGACAGGGGGCTTACCGGGGAGCTGTTTTTT
>TRBV6-1|NA|NA|TRBJ2-2
CASSASIAGELFF
TGTGCCAGCAGCGCTAGTATTGCCGGGGAGCTGTTTTTT
>TRBV28|few|NA|TRBJ1-6
CASSSEKGSNSPLHF
TGTGCCAGCAGTTCAGAGAAGGGGTCCAATTCACCCCTCCACTTT
>TRBV5-4|NA|TRBD2|TRBJ2-5
CASSPGTSRETQYF
TGTGCCAGCAGCCCCGGGACTAGTAGGGAGACCCAGTACTTC
>TRBV6-1|NA|TRBD1|TRBJ1-2
CASSEAGRWGDSYYGYTF
TGTGCCAGCAGTGAAGCGGGTCGGTGGGGGGACAGTTACTATGGCTACACCTTC